The sequence of this T cell receptor (beta chain) was determined in a study of blood T cell repertoires in COVID-19. Deletions cut 1 base from V and 10 bases from J, with 11 bases between. This CDR3 has 12 amino acids. Germline V gene sequence: CDR1 LGHDT, CDR2 YNNKEL (reference sequence). Only in-frame clones appear in the TCRdb table, and some are missing; sequencing was by immunoSEQ multiplex PCR. The data hold approximately 97,000 clones, with around 82% observed a single time. This clone was detected a few times. This sequence joins TRBV3-1 (or the pseudogene TRBV3-2) and TRBJ2-7, with no clear D. The source is a human donor in a cohort sampled during active COVID-19. Sequences were obtained from peripheral blood. The CDR3 loop reads CASSQGLRQQYF. The DNA for the CDR3 is TGTGCCAGCAGCCAAGGTCTCCGACAACAGTACTTC.